The sequence of this T cell receptor (beta chain) was determined in a study of blood T cell repertoires in COVID-19. Germline V CDR1 and CDR2: SGHAT, FQNNGV. V gave up 6 bases and J gave up 3 bases, with 17 bases separating them. This CDR3 has 15 residues. Enrolled during active infection, Seattle patients were then followed longitudinally. In the source study's methods: The authors estimated nucleated cell counts from reference gene primer amplification. The repertoire was sequenced with immunoSEQ multiplex PCR; TCRdb's copy has only in-frame clones and lacks some. That table supplies the V and J calls and clone size; D and trimming were determined from the DNA. Of more than 80,000 clones in the sample, 76% are singletons; the top ten hold 5% to 7.5%.

The sequence derives from a man at least 80 years old with COVID-19, enrolled during active disease. The gene calls are TRBV11-2 and TRBJ1-1; D is perhaps TRBD1 (5 bases). Input material: peripheral blood. The CDR3 is CASSRSLRGDTEAFF. CDR3 sequence (DNA): TGTGCCAGCAGTAGATCCCTCCGGGGGGACACTGAAGCTTTCTTT.